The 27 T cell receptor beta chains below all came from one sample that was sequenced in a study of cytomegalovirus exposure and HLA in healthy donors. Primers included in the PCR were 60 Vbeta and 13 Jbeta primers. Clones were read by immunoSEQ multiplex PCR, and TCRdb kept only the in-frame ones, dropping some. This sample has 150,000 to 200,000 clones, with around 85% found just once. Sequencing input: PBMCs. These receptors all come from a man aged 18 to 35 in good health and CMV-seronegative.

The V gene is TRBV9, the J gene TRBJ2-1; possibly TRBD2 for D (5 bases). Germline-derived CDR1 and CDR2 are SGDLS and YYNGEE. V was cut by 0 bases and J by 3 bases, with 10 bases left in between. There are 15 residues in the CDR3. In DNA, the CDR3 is TGTGCCAGCAGCGTAGGTGCTAGCTTCTACAATGAGCAGTTCTTC. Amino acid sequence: CASSVGASFYNEQFF.

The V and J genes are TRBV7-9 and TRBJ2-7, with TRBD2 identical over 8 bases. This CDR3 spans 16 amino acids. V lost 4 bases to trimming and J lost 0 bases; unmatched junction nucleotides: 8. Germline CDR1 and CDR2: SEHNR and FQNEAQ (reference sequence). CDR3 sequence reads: CASSSRASGRSYEQYF. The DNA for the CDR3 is TGTGCCAGCAGCTCCCGGGCTAGCGGGCGCTCCTACGAGCAGTACTTC.

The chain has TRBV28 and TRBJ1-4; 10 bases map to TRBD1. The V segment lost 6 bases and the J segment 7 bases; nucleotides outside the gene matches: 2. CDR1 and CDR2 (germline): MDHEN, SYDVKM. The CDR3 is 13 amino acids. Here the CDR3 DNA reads TGTGCCAGCAGCCGGGACAGGGGTGAAAAACTGTTTTTT. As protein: CASSRDRGEKLFF.

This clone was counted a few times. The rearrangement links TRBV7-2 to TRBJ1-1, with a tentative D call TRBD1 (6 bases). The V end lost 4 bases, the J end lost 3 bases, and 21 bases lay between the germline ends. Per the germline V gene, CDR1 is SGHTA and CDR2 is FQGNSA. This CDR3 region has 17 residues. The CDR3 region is CASSYQTAQKGDTEAFF. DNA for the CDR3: TGTGCCAGCAGCTACCAGACAGCCCAAAAGGGGGACACTGAAGCTTTCTTT.

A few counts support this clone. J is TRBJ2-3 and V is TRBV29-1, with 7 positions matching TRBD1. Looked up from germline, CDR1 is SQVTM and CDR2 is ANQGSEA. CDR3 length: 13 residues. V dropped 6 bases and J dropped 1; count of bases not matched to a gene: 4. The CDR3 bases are TGCAGCGTGCGACAGGGAGGCACAGATACGCAGTATTTT. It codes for CSVRQGGTDTQYF.

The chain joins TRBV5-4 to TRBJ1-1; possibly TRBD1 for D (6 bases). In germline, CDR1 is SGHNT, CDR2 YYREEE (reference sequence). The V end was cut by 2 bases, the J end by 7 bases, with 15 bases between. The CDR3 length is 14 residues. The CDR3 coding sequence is TGTGCCAGCAGCTTAGGGACAACAGGGAATGAAGCTTTCTTT. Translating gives CASSLGTTGNEAFF.

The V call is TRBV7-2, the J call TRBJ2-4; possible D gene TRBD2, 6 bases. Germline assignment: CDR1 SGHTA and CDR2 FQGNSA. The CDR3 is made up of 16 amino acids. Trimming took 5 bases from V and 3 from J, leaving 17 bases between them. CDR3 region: CASSPEPGAFKNIQYF. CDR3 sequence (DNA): TGTGCCAGCAGCCCCGAACCGGGAGCCTTCAAAAACATTCAGTACTTC.

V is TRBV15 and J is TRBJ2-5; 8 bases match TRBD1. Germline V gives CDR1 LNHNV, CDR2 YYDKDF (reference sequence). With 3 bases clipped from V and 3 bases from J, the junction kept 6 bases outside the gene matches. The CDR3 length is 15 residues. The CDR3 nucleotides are TGTGCCACCAGCAGGGACAGGGAGTTCGAAGAGACCCAGTACTTC. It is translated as CATSRDREFEETQYF.

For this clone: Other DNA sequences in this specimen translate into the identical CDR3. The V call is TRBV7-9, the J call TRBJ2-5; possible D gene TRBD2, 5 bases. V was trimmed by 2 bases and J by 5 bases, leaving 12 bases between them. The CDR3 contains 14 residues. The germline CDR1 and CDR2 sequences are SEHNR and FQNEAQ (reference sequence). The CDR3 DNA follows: TGTGCCAGCAGCTTAAGATTAGCGATGGAGACCCAGTACTTC. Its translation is CASSLRLAMETQYF. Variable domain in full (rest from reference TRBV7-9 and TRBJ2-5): DTGVSQNPRHKITKRGQNVTFRCDPISEHNRLYWYRQTLGQGPEFLTYFQNEAQLEKSRLLSDRFSAERPKGSFSTLEIQRTEQGDSAMYLCASSLRLAMETQYFGPGTRLLVL.

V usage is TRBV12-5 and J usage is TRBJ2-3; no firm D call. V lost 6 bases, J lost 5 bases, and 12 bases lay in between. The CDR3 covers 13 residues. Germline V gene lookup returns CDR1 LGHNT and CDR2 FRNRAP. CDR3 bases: TGTGCTAGTGGCCCGGCTAGTTTAGATACGCAGTATTTT. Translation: CASGPASLDTQYF.

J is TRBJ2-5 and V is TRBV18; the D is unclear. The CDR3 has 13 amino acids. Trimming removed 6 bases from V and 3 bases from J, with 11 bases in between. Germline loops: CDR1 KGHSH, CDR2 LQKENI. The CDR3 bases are TGTGCCAGCTCCCGAAGCACGAAAGAGACCCAGTACTTC. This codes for CASSRSTKETQYF.

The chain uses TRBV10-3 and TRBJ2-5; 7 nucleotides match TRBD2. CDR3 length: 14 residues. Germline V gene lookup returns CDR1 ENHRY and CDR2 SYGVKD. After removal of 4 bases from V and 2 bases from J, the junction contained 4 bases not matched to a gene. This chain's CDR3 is CAISAGGLQETQYF. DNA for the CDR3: TGTGCCATCAGTGCGGGGGGACTGCAAGAGACCCAGTACTTC.

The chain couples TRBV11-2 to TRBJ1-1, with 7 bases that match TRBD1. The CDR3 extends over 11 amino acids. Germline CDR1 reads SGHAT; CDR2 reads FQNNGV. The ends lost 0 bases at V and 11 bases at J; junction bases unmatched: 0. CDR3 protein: CASSLETGAFF. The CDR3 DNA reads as TGTGCCAGCAGCTTAGAGACAGGGGCTTTCTTT.

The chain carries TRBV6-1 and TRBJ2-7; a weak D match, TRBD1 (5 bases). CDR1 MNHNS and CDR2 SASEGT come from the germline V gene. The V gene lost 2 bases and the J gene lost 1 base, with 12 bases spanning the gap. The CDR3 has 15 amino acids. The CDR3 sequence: CASSERPGLSYEQYF. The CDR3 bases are TGTGCCAGCAGTGAAAGGCCAGGGTTATCCTACGAGCAGTACTTC.

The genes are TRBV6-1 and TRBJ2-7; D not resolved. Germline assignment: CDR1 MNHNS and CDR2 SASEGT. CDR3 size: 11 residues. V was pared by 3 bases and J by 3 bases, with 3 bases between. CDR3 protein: CASSDFYEQYF. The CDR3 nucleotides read TGTGCCAGCAGTGACTTCTACGAGCAGTACTTC.

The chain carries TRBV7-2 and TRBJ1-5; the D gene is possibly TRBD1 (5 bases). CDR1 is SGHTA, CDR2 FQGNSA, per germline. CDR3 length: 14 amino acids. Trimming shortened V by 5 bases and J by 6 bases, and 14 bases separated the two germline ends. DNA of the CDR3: TGTGCCAGCAGCGGTAACGGGGGGGGTCAGCCCCAGCATTTT. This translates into CASSGNGGGQPQHF.

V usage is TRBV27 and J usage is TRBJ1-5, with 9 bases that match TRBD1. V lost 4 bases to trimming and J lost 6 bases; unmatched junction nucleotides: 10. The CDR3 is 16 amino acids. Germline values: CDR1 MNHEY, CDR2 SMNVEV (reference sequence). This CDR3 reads CASSSFTQGAGQPQHF. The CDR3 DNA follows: TGTGCCAGCAGTTCGTTTACACAGGGGGCTGGTCAGCCCCAGCATTTT.

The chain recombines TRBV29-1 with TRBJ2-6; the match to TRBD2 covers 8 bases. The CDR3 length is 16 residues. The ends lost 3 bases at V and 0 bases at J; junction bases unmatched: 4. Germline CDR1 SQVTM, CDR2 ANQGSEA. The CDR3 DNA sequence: TGCAGCGTTGAGGCGGGGGGCGACTCTGGGGCCAACGTCCTGACTTTC. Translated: CSVEAGGDSGANVLTF.

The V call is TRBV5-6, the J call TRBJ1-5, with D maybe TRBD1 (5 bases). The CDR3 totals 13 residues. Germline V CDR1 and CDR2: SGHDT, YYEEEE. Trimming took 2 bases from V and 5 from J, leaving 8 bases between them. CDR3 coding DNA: TGTGCCAGCAGCTTCGGGGGGTATCAGCCCCAGCATTTT. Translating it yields CASSFGGYQPQHF.

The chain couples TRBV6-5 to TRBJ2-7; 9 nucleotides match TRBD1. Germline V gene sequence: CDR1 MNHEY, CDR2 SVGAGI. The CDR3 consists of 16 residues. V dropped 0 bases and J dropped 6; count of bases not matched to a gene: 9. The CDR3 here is CASSYSQGQGWGEQYF. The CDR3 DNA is TGTGCCAGCAGTTACTCGCAGGGACAGGGATGGGGCGAGCAGTACTTC.

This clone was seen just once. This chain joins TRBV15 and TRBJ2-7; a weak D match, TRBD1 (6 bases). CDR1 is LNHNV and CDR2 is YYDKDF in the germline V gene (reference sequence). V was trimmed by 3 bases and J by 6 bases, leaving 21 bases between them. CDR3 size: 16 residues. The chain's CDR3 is CATSRGKSDSYSEQYF. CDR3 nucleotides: TGTGCCACCAGCAGGGGTAAATCGGACAGTTACAGCGAGCAGTACTTC.

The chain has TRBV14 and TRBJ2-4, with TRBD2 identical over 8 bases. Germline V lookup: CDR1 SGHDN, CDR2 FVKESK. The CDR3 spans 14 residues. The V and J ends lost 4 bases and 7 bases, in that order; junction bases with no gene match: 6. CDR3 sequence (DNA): TGTGCCAGCAGCCCGCGGGGGGCCGCGAACATTCAGTACTTC. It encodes CASSPRGAANIQYF.

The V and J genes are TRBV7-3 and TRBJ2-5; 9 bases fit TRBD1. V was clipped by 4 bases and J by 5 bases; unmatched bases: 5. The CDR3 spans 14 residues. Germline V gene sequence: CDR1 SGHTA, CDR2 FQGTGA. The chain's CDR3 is CASSSGTGSETQYF. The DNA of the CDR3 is TGTGCCAGCAGCTCCGGGACAGGGAGCGAGACCCAGTACTTC. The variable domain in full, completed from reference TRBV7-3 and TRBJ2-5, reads GAGVSQTPSNKVTEKGKYVELRCDPISGHTALYWYRQSLGQGPEFLIYFQGTGAADDSGLPNDRFFAVRPEGSVSTLKIQRTERGDSAVYLCASSSGTGSETQYFGPGTRLLVL.

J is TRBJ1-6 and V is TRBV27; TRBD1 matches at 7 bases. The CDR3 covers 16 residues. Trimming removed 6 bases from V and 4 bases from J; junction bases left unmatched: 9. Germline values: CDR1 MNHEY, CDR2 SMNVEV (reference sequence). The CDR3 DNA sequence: TGTGCCAGCAGGGGCCCGGGGGACAGATATAATTCACCCCTCCACTTT. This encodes CASRGPGDRYNSPLHF.

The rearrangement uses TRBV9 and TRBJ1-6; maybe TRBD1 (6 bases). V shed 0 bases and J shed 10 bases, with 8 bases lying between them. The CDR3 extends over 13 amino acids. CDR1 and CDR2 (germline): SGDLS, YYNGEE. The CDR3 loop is CASSVDTGSPLHF. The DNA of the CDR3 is TGTGCCAGCAGCGTAGATACAGGGTCACCCCTCCACTTT.

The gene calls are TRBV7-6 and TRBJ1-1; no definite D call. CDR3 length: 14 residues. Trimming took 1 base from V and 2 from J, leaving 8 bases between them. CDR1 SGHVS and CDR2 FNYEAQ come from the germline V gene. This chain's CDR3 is CASSLGHRNTEAFF. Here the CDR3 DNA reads TGTGCCAGCAGCTTAGGACACCGTAACACTGAAGCTTTCTTT.

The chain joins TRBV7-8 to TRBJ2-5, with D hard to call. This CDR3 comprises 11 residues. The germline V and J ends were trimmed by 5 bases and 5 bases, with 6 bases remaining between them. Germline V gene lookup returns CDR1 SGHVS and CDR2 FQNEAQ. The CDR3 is CASSPGETQYF. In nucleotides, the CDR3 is TGTGCCAGCAGCCCCGGGGAGACCCAGTACTTC.